These T cell receptor beta chains were read from a single sample in a study of cytomegalovirus exposure and HLA in healthy donors. Profiled with immunoSEQ multiplex PCR; TCRdb holds only in-frame clones, not every one. The top ten clones hold 1.6% of a sample with some 190,000 clones, around 77% of them seen once. The sample comprised PBMCs. The receptors derive from a young woman in good health and CMV-seronegative. Both conserved end residues are part of each CDR3. D genes are given only for firm matches. Expanded clones get a size class; other rows say once, few or many, or leave the size out.

TRBV19	TRBJ2-3	.	.	CASSMGLPTDTQYF	TGTGCCAGTAGTATGGGACTTCCCACAGATACGCAGTATTTT
TRBV2	TRBJ1-3	.	.	CASSGGGGNTIYF	TGTGCCAGCAGTGGGGGAGGCGGAAACACCATATATTTT
TRBV5-1	TRBJ1-6	.	.	CASSLASRSPLHF	TGCGCCAGCAGCTTGGCCTCTCGGTCACCCCTCCACTTT
TRBV11-3	TRBJ1-1	.	few	CASSSRGWGTEAFF	TGTGCCAGCAGCTCCCGGGGGTGGGGGACTGAAGCTTTCTTT
TRBV21-1	TRBJ2-1	.	few	CAGNRASYNEQFF	TGTGCCGGAAACAGGGCATCCTACAATGAGCAGTTCTTC
TRBV7-9	TRBJ2-5	TRBD1	.	CASSPTGGGQETQYF	TGTGCCAGCAGCCCAACAGGGGGCGGTCAAGAGACCCAGTACTTC
TRBV19	TRBJ1-5	.	.	CASTETGRPQPQHF	TGTGCCAGTACCGAGACGGGTCGGCCTCAGCCCCAGCATTTT
TRBV6-5	TRBJ1-1	.	.	CASSYPGQGRVAFF	TGTGCCAGCAGTTACCCGGGACAAGGGAGGGTAGCTTTCTTT
TRBV15	TRBJ2-1	TRBD2	once	CATPGLAGESSYNEQFF	TGTGCCACCCCGGGACTAGCGGGAGAGAGCTCCTACAATGAGCAGTTCTTC
TRBV5-4	TRBJ2-7	TRBD2	.	CASSSTSGVTYEQYF	TGTGCCAGCAGTTCTACTAGCGGGGTTACCTACGAGCAGTACTTC
TRBV27	TRBJ2-3	TRBD2	.	CASSPRTSPSTDTQYF	TGTGCCAGCAGTCCCCGGACTAGCCCTAGCACAGATACGCAGTATTTT
TRBV19	TRBJ2-7	TRBD2	.	CASRERGRSYEQYF	TGTGCCAGTAGGGAGCGGGGCCGGTCCTACGAGCAGTACTTC
TRBV7-8	TRBJ2-7	.	.	CASSLNAATRGSYEQYF	TGTGCCAGCAGCTTAAACGCCGCGACTAGAGGCTCCTACGAGCAGTACTTC
TRBV7-3	TRBJ1-1	.	.	CASSPSFMNTEAFF	TGTGCCAGCAGCCCCTCTTTTATGAACACTGAAGCTTTCTTT
TRBV10-3	TRBJ1-2	.	.	CAISESGESNYGYTF	TGTGCCATCAGTGAGTCGGGAGAGTCAAACTATGGCTACACCTTC
TRBV7-3	TRBJ2-6	.	few	CASSLVDGLSGANVLTF	TGTGCCAGCAGCTTAGTAGACGGACTCTCTGGGGCCAACGTCCTGACTTTC
TRBV7-3	TRBJ1-6	.	few	CASSFLNSPLHF	TGTGCCAGCAGCTTCCTAAATTCACCCCTCCACTTT
TRBV5-1	TRBJ2-1	TRBD1	.	CASSWDRGRDEQFF	TGCGCCAGCAGTTGGGACAGGGGGCGGGATGAGCAGTTCTTC
TRBV30	TRBJ1-6	.	.	CAWSVQWSPLHF	TGTGCCTGGAGTGTACAATGGTCACCCCTCCACTTT
TRBV11-2	TRBJ2-7	TRBD2	.	CASSFRLADIYEQYF	TGTGCCAGCAGCTTTCGACTAGCGGACATCTACGAGCAGTACTTC
TRBV7-3	TRBJ1-2	.	.	CASSLSGTMNYGYTF	TGTGCCAGCAGCTTATCAGGCACAATGAACTATGGCTACACCTTC
TRBV7-8	TRBJ1-1	.	.	CASSLGRGGAPNTEAFF	TGTGCCAGCAGCTTAGGGAGGGGTGGGGCCCCGAACACTGAAGCTTTCTTT
TRBV9	TRBJ2-5	.	once	CASSAGFQETQYF	TGTGCCAGCAGCGCCGGGTTCCAAGAGACCCAGTACTTC
TRBV19	TRBJ1-2	.	.	CASSLGEWTDYGYTF	TGTGCCAGTAGTCTGGGGGAGTGGACAGATTATGGCTACACCTTC
TRBV27	TRBJ2-7	TRBD2	few	CASGPGLAPDEQYF	TGTGCCAGCGGTCCGGGACTAGCGCCTGACGAGCAGTACTTC
TRBV5-1	TRBJ1-3	.	.	CASSLMTAFSGNTIYF	TGCGCCAGCAGCCTAATGACAGCGTTCTCTGGAAACACCATATATTTT
TRBV13	TRBJ2-7	TRBD2	.	CASSFSGGFTYEQYF	TGTGCCAGCAGCTTTAGCGGGGGCTTCACCTACGAGCAGTACTTC
TRBV28	TRBJ2-7	.	few	CASSERTESYEQYF	TGTGCCAGCAGTGAGCGGACCGAATCCTACGAGCAGTACTTC
TRBV4-1	TRBJ2-7	TRBD1	.	CASSPGQDYEQYF	TGCGCCAGCAGCCCTGGACAGGACTACGAGCAGTACTTC
TRBV2	TRBJ1-4	.	.	CASSGTNEKLFF	TGTGCCAGCTCCGGGACTAATGAAAAACTGTTTTTT
TRBV7-8	TRBJ2-1	.	.	CASSTTSENEQFF	TGTGCCAGCAGCACCACTTCGGAGAATGAGCAGTTCTTC
TRBV6-1	TRBJ2-1	TRBD1	.	CASSVGQGAGNEQFF	TGTGCCAGCAGTGTCGGACAGGGGGCTGGCAATGAGCAGTTCTTC
TRBV28	TRBJ2-5	.	.	CASSSLSGEKQETQYF	TGTGCCAGCAGTTCCCTTAGCGGCGAAAAACAAGAGACCCAGTACTTC
TRBV9	TRBJ2-2	TRBD2	.	CATSGTSETGELFF	TGTGCCACGTCCGGGACTAGCGAAACCGGGGAGCTGTTTTTT
TRBV7-9	TRBJ2-1	TRBD1	.	CASSLGTGVLNEQFF	TGTGCCAGCAGCCTTGGGACAGGGGTTCTCAATGAGCAGTTCTTC
TRBV18	TRBJ2-1	TRBD2	few	CASSRLGAGISYNEQFF	TGTGCCAGCTCACGGTTAGGAGCGGGGATTTCCTACAATGAGCAGTTCTTC
TRBV4-3	TRBJ1-5	.	.	CASSQDVRGGQPQHF	TGCGCCAGCAGCCAAGATGTACGGGGGGGTCAGCCCCAGCATTTT
TRBV9	TRBJ1-1	TRBD1	.	CASSPAGTGGLGTEAFF	TGTGCCAGCAGCCCCGCTGGGACAGGGGGCTTGGGCACTGAAGCTTTCTTT
TRBV6-5	TRBJ2-2	TRBD2	.	CASSYTSGGTGELFF	TGTGCCAGCAGTTACACTAGCGGGGGCACCGGGGAGCTGTTTTTT
TRBV19	TRBJ2-1	.	.	CASPERGSDNEQFF	TGTGCCAGCCCAGAAAGGGGGTCAGACAATGAGCAGTTCTTC
TRBV5-1	TRBJ2-5	TRBD1	.	CASSVTGEETQYF	TGCGCCAGCAGCGTGACAGGGGAGGAGACCCAGTACTTC
TRBV2	TRBJ2-5	TRBD2	few	CASSELTSSGGPETQYF	TGTGCCAGCAGTGAGCTCACCTCTAGCGGGGGGCCAGAGACCCAGTACTTC
TRBV5-4	TRBJ1-2	.	.	CASSGRGTGDHYGYTF	TGTGCCAGCAGCGGGAGGGGGACGGGGGATCACTATGGCTACACCTTC
TRBV16	TRBJ1-1	TRBD1	.	CASREGQANTEAFF	TGTGCCAGCAGAGAGGGACAGGCCAACACTGAAGCTTTCTTT
TRBV5-6	TRBJ2-1	TRBD2	.	CASSRTSGQYNEQFF	TGTGCCAGCAGTCGGACTAGCGGACAATACAATGAGCAGTTCTTC
TRBV2	TRBJ1-5	TRBD1	.	CASSEAPGGIQPQHF	TGTGCCAGCAGTGAAGCCCCAGGGGGCATTCAGCCCCAGCATTTT
TRBV7-9	TRBJ1-4	.	.	CASSPWAAMEKLFF	TGTGCCAGCAGCCCTTGGGCAGCCATGGAAAAACTGTTTTTT
TRBV5-1	TRBJ1-4	TRBD1	few	CASKRTGLVATNEKLFF	TGCGCCAGCAAACGGACAGGCCTCGTAGCAACTAATGAAAAACTGTTTTTT
TRBV20-1	TRBJ2-7	.	.	CSAIRQYEQYF	TGCAGTGCTATACGCCAGTACGAGCAGTACTTC
TRBV18	TRBJ1-1	.	few	CASSPREGAEAFF	TGTGCCAGCTCACCCAGGGAGGGCGCTGAAGCTTTCTTT
TRBV4-3	TRBJ2-5	.	.	CASSPSWSQETQYF	TGCGCCAGCAGCCCTTCGTGGAGCCAAGAGACCCAGTACTTC